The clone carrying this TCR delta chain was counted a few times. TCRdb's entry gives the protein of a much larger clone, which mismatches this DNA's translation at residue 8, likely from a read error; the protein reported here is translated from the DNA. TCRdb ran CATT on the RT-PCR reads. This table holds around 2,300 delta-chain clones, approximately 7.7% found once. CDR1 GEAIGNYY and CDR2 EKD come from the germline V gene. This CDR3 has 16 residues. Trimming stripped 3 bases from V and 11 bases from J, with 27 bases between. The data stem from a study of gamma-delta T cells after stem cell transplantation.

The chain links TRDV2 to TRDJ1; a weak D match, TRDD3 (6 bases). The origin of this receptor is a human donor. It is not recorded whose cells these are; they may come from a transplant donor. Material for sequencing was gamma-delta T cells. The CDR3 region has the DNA TGTGCCTGTGACGCCTTGGGGGCTAAGGGGCGGAATGGGCTCATCTTT. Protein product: CACDALGAKGRNGLIF.